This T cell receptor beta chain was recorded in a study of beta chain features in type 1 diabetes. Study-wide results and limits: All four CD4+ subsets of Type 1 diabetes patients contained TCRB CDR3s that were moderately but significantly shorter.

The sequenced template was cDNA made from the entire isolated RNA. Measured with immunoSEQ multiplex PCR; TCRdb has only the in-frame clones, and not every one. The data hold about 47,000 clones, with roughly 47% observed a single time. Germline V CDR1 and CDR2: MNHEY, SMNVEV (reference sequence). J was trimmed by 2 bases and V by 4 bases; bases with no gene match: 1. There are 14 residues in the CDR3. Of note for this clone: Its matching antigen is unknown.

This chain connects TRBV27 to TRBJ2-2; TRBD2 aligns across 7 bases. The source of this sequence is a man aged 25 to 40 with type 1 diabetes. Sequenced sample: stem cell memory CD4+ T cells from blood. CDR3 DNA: TGTGCCAGCAGTTCGGGACTAAACACCGGGGAGCTGTTTTTT. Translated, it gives CASSSGLNTGELFF.